The sequence of this T cell receptor (beta chain) was determined in a study of blood T cell repertoires in COVID-19. At the level of the study: The United States, Italy and Spain were the sources of the acute and convalescent COVID-19 samples.

V trimming: 3 bases; J trimming: 4 bases; junction bases outside the gene matches: 11. The CDR3 length is 17 residues. CDR1 is KGHSH, CDR2 LQKENI, per germline. The data were produced by immunoSEQ multiplex PCR, yet TCRdb's version contains in-frame clones alone and is incomplete. Among 150,000 to 200,000 clones listed, 82% were seen once. The rearrangement links TRBV18 to TRBJ2-3, with TRBD1 matching 9 bases. The specimen sequenced was peripheral blood. The clonotype originates from a woman aged 60-70 years with COVID-19, enrolled during active disease. The CDR3 nucleotides read TGTGCCAGCTCACCTACAGGGGGCGGAAGAACCTCAGATACGCAGTATTTT. Translation: CASSPTGGGRTSDTQYF. Combining the CDR3 with reference TRBV18 and TRBJ2-3 gives the whole variable domain NAGVMQNPRHLVRRRGQEARLRCSPMKGHSHVYWYRQLPEEGLKFMVYLQKENIIDESGMPKERFSAEFPKEGPSILRIQQVVRGDSAAYFCASSPTGGGRTSDTQYFGPGTRLTVL.